Sequencing of this T cell receptor (beta chain) was carried out in a study of shared clonotypes between healthy human individuals. As for the study in general: Each donor had three CD4 naive, three CD4 memory, two CD8 naive and one CD8 memory plate.

Splitting the CD4+ cells yielded a CD45RA+ naive subset and a CD45RA-negative memory subset. The protocol was immunoSEQ multiplex PCR, while the TCRdb copy is restricted to in-frame clones and leaves out a portion. The profile shows millions of clones, over 85% of them singletons. The CDR3 length is 17 residues. V was pared by 5 bases and J by 8 bases, with 18 bases of the junction left unmatched. The germline V gene encodes CDR1 MNHEY and CDR2 SMNVEV (reference sequence). The sequence derives from a man between 18 and 35 years old in good health. Some clones in this sample may be carry-over from other donors' samples. The rearrangement joins TRBV27 to TRBJ1-3; 7 bases are shared with TRBD1. Sequenced: naive CD4+ T cells from PBMCs. Subset denoted: CD45RA+ positively selected. The CDR3 reads CASSPTGTEPGRDTIYF. The CDR3 DNA sequence: TGTGCCAGCAGTCCGACCGGGACAGAACCGGGTCGGGACACCATATATTTT.